This entry lists 16 T cell receptor beta chains sequenced from one sample in a study of shared clonotypes between healthy human individuals. This table comes from immunoSEQ multiplex PCR, and its TCRdb copy is limited to in-frame clones, with some not included. Altogether 530,000 or so clones are present, nearly 80% being singletons, with the ten largest covering around an eighth. The material sequenced was PBMCs. The receptors originated from a woman aged 40 to 55 in good health. Some clones in this sample may be carry-over from other donors' samples.

The rearrangement joins TRBV27 to TRBJ2-3, with 8 bases identical to TRBD1. This CDR3 region has 12 residues. Germline V gene sequence: CDR1 MNHEY, CDR2 SMNVEV (reference sequence). Trimming took 3 bases from V and 8 from J; bases not matched to a gene: 1. The DNA of the CDR3 is TGTGCCAGCAGTTTCACAGGGGGTACGCAGTATTTT. It is translated as CASSFTGGTQYF.

The rearrangement links TRBV5-1 to TRBJ2-7, with D possibly being TRBD1 (6 bases). V was clipped by 4 bases and J by 1 base, with 12 bases between them. This CDR3 region has 14 residues. CDR1 is SGHRS and CDR2 is YFSETQ in the germline V gene. The chain's CDR3 is CASSQDSLSYEQYF. Here the CDR3 DNA reads TGCGCCAGCAGCCAGGACAGTCTTTCCTACGAGCAGTACTTC. The whole variable domain, filled in from reference TRBV5-1 and TRBJ2-7, reads KAGVTQTPRYLIKTRGQQVTLSCSPISGHRSVSWYQQTPGQGLQFLFEYFSETQRNKGNFPGRFSGRQFSNSRSEMNVSTLELGDSALYLCASSQDSLSYEQYFGPGTRLTVT.

The chain employs TRBV18 and TRBJ2-7; 7 bases are a match to TRBD2. V trimming: 3 bases; J trimming: 3 bases; junction bases outside the gene matches: 5. CDR3 length equals 14 residues. Germline V gene data show CDR1 as KGHSH and CDR2 as LQKENI. The CDR3 nucleotides read TGTGCCAGCTCACCCCGGGCTAGCGGCTACGAGCAGTACTTC. Protein product: CASSPRASGYEQYF.

The V call is TRBV7-3, the J call TRBJ2-2, with a weak D call TRBD1 (7 bases). This CDR3 is built from 16 residues. CDR1 is SGHTA and CDR2 is FQGTGA in the germline V gene. V was pared by 6 bases and J by 3 bases, with 17 bases between. CDR3 protein: CASRPQGEAHTGELFF. The CDR3 region has the DNA TGTGCCAGCAGACCCCAGGGGGAGGCCCACACCGGGGAGCTGTTTTTT.

The rearrangement uses TRBV5-6 and TRBJ2-5; no firm D call. CDR3 length equals 14 residues. Germline-derived CDR1 and CDR2 are SGHDT and YYEEEE. The V end lost 0 bases, the J end lost 1 base, and 7 bases lay between the germline ends. The CDR3 bases are TGTGCCAGCAGCTTGGCTGCCGGCCAAGAGACCCAGTACTTC. Protein: CASSLAAGQETQYF.

V gene TRBV14 combines with J gene TRBJ2-5, with unresolved D. Trimming took 3 bases from V and 5 from J, leaving 7 bases between them. This CDR3 contains 12 residues. Germline V gene data show CDR1 as SGHDN and CDR2 as FVKESK. The CDR3 DNA reads as TGTGCCAGCAGCCAGACCGGCGAGACCCAGTACTTC. Its translation: CASSQTGETQYF.

This clone was seen only a few times. The V and J genes are TRBV5-4 and TRBJ2-7; 7 nucleotides line up with TRBD1. J lost 4 bases, V lost 0 bases, and 7 bases had no gene match. This CDR3 is built from 15 residues. Per the germline V gene, CDR1 is SGHNT and CDR2 is YYREEE (reference sequence). Written as DNA, the CDR3 is TGTGCCAGCAGCTTGGCAGGGGGTTCCCGTTACGAGCAGTACTTC. As protein: CASSLAGGSRYEQYF.

The chain has TRBV7-2 and TRBJ1-3; TRBD1 might be the D (6 bases). Per germline, CDR1 SGHTA and CDR2 FQGNSA. The V end was cut by 3 bases, the J end by 12 bases, with 18 bases between. The CDR3 contains 14 residues. The CDR3 nucleotides are TGTGCCAGCAGCTTTCTGGACAGCCTCACCGGCATATATTTT. Amino acid sequence: CASSFLDSLTGIYF.

CDR3: CASSRRGGGSTDTQYF. The DNA of the CDR3 is TGTGCCAGCAGCCGCCGGGGCGGGGGGAGCACAGATACGCAGTATTTT. The rearrangement links TRBV4-2 to TRBJ2-3, with 8 bases lining up with TRBD2. V was clipped by 4 bases and J by 0 bases; unmatched bases: 6. Germline-derived CDR1 and CDR2 are LGHNA and YNFKEQ. The CDR3 covers 16 residues.

The V gene is TRBV7-2, the J gene TRBJ1-4; D is unresolved. Germline V gene sequence: CDR1 SGHTA, CDR2 FQGNSA. This CDR3 spans 16 amino acids. Trimming took 4 bases from V and 5 from J, leaving 17 bases between them. DNA for the CDR3: TGTGCCAGCAGCTCCCGGGTCACGAACGGCAATGAAAAACTGTTTTTT. It yields the protein CASSSRVTNGNEKLFF.

The gene calls are TRBV7-9 and TRBJ2-2, with D unclear. The germline gives CDR1 SEHNR, CDR2 FQNEAQ (reference sequence). The CDR3 contains 13 residues. The ends were cut back, 4 bases at V and 7 bases at J, with 10 bases in the middle. The DNA for the CDR3 is TGTGCCAGCAGCTCCCCCGCGTTCGGGGAGCTGTTTTTT. It translates to CASSSPAFGELFF.

This chain uses TRBV7-2 with TRBJ2-7, with D possibly matching TRBD2 (5 bases). The CDR3 covers 15 residues. Trimming removed 2 bases at V and 3 bases at J, with 14 bases between. Looked up from germline, CDR1 is SGHTA and CDR2 is FQGNSA. CDR3 coding DNA: TGTGCCAGCAGCTTAAGTGGCGGGCCCAGCTACGAGCAGTACTTC. Protein: CASSLSGGPSYEQYF.

V usage is TRBV10-2 and J usage is TRBJ2-5; 10 positions match TRBD2. The J call could be wrong; TRBJ2-7 is a better fit for the DNA end. The CDR3 loop spans 13 amino acids. Germline lookup yields CDR1 WSHSY and CDR2 SAAADI. The CDR3 spells CASSKREGYEQYF. CDR3 DNA sequence: TGCGCCAGCAGTAAGCGGGAGGGGTACGAGCAGTACTTC.

This clone was seen repeatedly, ten times or more. The CDR3 here is CASSPGLAGPSYEQYF. Written as DNA, the CDR3 is TGTGCCAGCAGCCCGGGACTAGCGGGACCAAGCTACGAGCAGTACTTC. The rearrangement joins TRBV13 to TRBJ2-7, with 13 bases that match TRBD2. This CDR3 spans 16 amino acids. Germline V gene data show CDR1 as PRHDT and CDR2 as FYEKMQ (reference sequence). Losses at the gene ends were 5 bases for V and 3 bases for J; bases not matched to a gene: 7.

This clone was observed at least ten times. The chain couples TRBV5-1 to TRBJ2-5, with D tentatively TRBD2 (7 bases). This CDR3 has 17 residues. CDR1 and CDR2 from the germline V gene are SGHRS and YFSETQ. Deletions cut 1 base from V and 2 bases from J, with 18 bases between. CDR3 sequence: CASSLFGAGTGQETQYF. The CDR3 nucleotides read TGCGCCAGCAGCTTGTTTGGAGCGGGAACAGGGCAAGAGACCCAGTACTTC.

This chain joins TRBV10-3 and TRBJ2-1, with 10 positions matching TRBD2. V dropped 4 bases and J dropped 0; count of bases not matched to a gene: 6. This CDR3 spans 17 amino acids. Germline V gene data show CDR1 as ENHRY and CDR2 as SYGVKD. This CDR3 reads CAISVTSGLSSYNEQFF. The CDR3 coding sequence is TGTGCCATCAGTGTGACTAGCGGGTTGAGCTCCTACAATGAGCAGTTCTTC.